The sequence of this T cell receptor (beta chain) was determined in a study of shared clonotypes between healthy human individuals. Findings and limits, study-wide: Compared with clonotypes that all four donors shared, non-shared clonotypes had lower generation probabilities. Naive CD4 clonotypes were shared across a handful of donors at 5% to 6%.

Researchers partitioned CD4+ cells into CD45RA+ naive and CD45RA-negative memory subsets. Authors' methods: Junction-only immunoSEQ sequences carried no quality scores, so filtering differed. Assay used: immunoSEQ multiplex PCR; TCRdb lists only in-frame clones, some missing. The DNA was the basis for D and trimming; V, J and clone size are from that table. In the table there are roughly 2.5 million clones, around 94% of which are singletons. The CDR3 consists of 15 residues. V lost 1 base and J lost 2; bases outside the gene matches: 3. The germline CDR1 and CDR2 sequences are SGHNT and YENEEA. A remark on this clone: Its antigen is still unknown.

J is TRBJ2-5 and V is TRBV11-3, with TRBD2 matching 8 bases. Input material: naive CD4+ T cells sorted from blood. The subset: CD45RA+ positively selected. This clonotype was obtained from a man between 18 and 29 years old in good health. CDR3 sequence reads: CASSLGAGAQETQYF. CDR3 nucleotide sequence: TGTGCCAGCAGCTTAGGAGCGGGAGCTCAAGAGACCCAGTACTTC.